The T cell receptor (beta chain) described here comes from a study of blood T cell repertoires in COVID-19 (dated by TCRdb to 2019 to 2021). For the wider study: Samples covering the acute and convalescent phases of COVID-19 were provided by collaborators in the United States, Italy and Spain. The repertoires were made available in a free public database intended to serve as a resource for research on the immune response to SARS-CoV-2. HLA class I and class II types, where available, came from metadata supplied by the sample provider rather than from assay-based typing. The samples were drawn from the first 160 participants of the ongoing ImmuneRACE study and from 1,254 subjects provided by 6 global collaborators. The sample metadata nearly always contained a de-identified subject ID, COVID-19 status, age in years and sex. The material from the prospective study consisted of cDNA or gDNA derived from T cells, B-cell-depleted T cells, or PBMCs. The dataset comprised deeply sampled blood TCRbeta repertoires from subjects exposed to, actively infected with, or recovered from COVID-19. Points the paper makes about the study in general: The amount of clinical and demographic metadata varied by source and participant and was provided uncurated.

Samples from volunteer blood donors who had recovered from COVID-19 were contributed by a second Seattle source. The collaborating institutions used their own protocols to collect whole blood in K2EDTA tubes. Collaborator samples were shipped for TCRbeta analysis as frozen whole blood, isolated PBMCs, or DNA extracted from either sample type. Note on this clone: Its antigen specificity is not known. No much larger clone is present one base from it, and per-base qualities are unavailable.

TCRbeta CDR3 regions were amplified from genomic DNA using the immunoSEQ Assay, a bias-controlled multiplex PCR. In the paper's pipeline: The number of nucleated cells in each sample was estimated by amplification of reference gene primers within the assay. To quantify the absolute abundance of each unique TCRbeta CDR3 rearrangement, sequence reads were collapsed and filtered. For each sample, productive Simpson clonality was calculated as the square root of Simpson's diversity index across productive rearrangements. TCRdb's version of the immuneACCESS table is confined to in-frame rearrangements and falls short of the full clone set. An unresolved V gene accounts for under half of the shortfall where checked; the remainder is of unknown origin. V and J calls and clone size are those listed in that table; D and trimming were worked out from the DNA. The table for this sample lists under 350,000 clones; about four fifths of them were counted only once. Around a tenth of the sample goes to the ten largest clones.

From V the trimming removes 8 bases and from J it removes 2 bases, while the gene matches leave 5 bases of the junction unaccounted for. CDR1 and CDR2, looked up from the germline V gene (reference sequence), are SEHNR and FQNEAQ. The CDR3, from cysteine to phenylalanine, totals 13 residues. Only the CDR3 DNA stays, 39 bases, in frame from base 1. The chain is encoded by TRBV7-9 joined to TRBJ1-2; a stretch of 7 junction bases matches TRBD1. The sequenced sample was peripheral blood. The sequence was obtained from a woman in her fifties or sixties who had recovered from COVID-19. The CDR3 corresponds to CASRDSLNYGYTF. The DNA is TGTGCCAGCCGGGACAGTCTAAACTATGGCTACACCTTC.